The rows below give T cell receptor beta chains drawn from one sample of a study of blood T cells in healthy people across ages. TCRdb redid the calling of the 5' RACE reads with MiXCR, one entry per CDR3 protein. The table lists 1.8 million or so distinct CDR3 sequences, about 39% of them singletons. Material for sequencing was blood. The receptor set was obtained from a human donor in good health. Both conserved end residues are part of each CDR3.

j_gene | v_gene | CDR3aa
TRBJ1-1 | TRBV11-3 | CADPKAGAFF
TRBJ1-4 | TRBV20-1 | CSARPRGQAGKLFF
TRBJ1-5 | TRBV5-5 | CASSLAWNQPQHF
TRBJ1-6 | TRBV7-3 | CASSPQGGDSPLHF
NA | TRBV6-2/TRBV6-3 | CASSRRQGTPVEQYF
TRBJ1-2 | TRBV4-3 | CASSQDLTGGRSYGYTF
TRBJ2-5 | TRBV3-1 | CASSRDRVLEQYF
TRBJ1-5 | TRBV5-5 | CASSLESSFNQPQHF
TRBJ2-7 | TRBV28 | CASSRSPAIGEQYF
TRBJ1-1 | TRBV6-2/TRBV6-3 | CASSRINTEAFF
TRBJ2-1 | TRBV4-2 | CASSQLIAGGPEQFF
TRBJ1-2 | TRBV7-2 | CASSFYQTGDGYTF
TRBJ2-7 | TRBV4-3 | CASSQDTPPAWEQYF
TRBJ2-7 | TRBV12-3/TRBV12-4 | CASSSYTGKDPYEQYF
TRBJ1-4 | TRBV7-2 | CASSLGTAPRANEKPFF
TRBJ1-6 | TRBV3-1 | CASSQDPFSSPLHF
TRBJ1-4 | TRBV7-2 | CASSTDRGPTNEKLFF
TRBJ2-7 | TRBV3-1 | CASSLSFVCYEQYF
TRBJ2-1 | TRBV20-1 | CSARDPGTAYNEQFF
TRBJ2-7 | TRBV4-3 | CASSRRTGQGYEQYF
TRBJ2-7 | TRBV20-1 | CSAREEQGYSYEQYF
TRBJ2-3 | TRBV7-3 | CASSLGPPTTDTQYF
TRBJ2-2 | TRBV4-2 | CASSQEDHVGSRTGELFF
TRBJ1-2 | TRBV5-4 | CASSPELTGTGYTF
TRBJ2-7 | TRBV4-3 | CASSQVRPSSYEQYF
TRBJ2-1 | TRBV6-2/TRBV6-3 | CTSSYGGANSYNEQFF
TRBJ2-3 | TRBV6-6 | CASSYSSDTQYF
TRBJ2-5 | TRBV4-3 | CASSQYASRTSALETQYF
TRBJ1-2 | TRBV29-1 | CSVDAGAGGYTF
TRBJ2-7 | TRBV12-3/TRBV12-4 | CASSLYRVSEQYF
TRBJ1-2 | TRBV29-1 | CSVEDLGGYGYTF
NA | TRBV4-1 | CASSQTGQGNEQYF
TRBJ1-2 | TRBV4-2 | CASSQERGSGQNYGYTF
TRBJ1-2 | TRBV4-2 | CASGKSSGQGFGYGYTF
TRBJ2-2 | TRBV5-1 | CASSLEAQNTGELFF
TRBJ1-3 | TRBV9 | CASSDPRDSLSGNTIYF
TRBJ1-6 | TRBV20-1 | CSARIRESNSPLHF
TRBJ2-2 | TRBV29-1 | CSVEGGATGELFF
TRBJ2-6 | TRBV25-1 | CASSAYDGVSGANVRTF
TRBJ2-7 | TRBV5-1 | CASSFRDYLYEQYF
TRBJ1-2 | TRBV11-2 | CASSLREGNGYTF
NA | TRBV29-1 | CSVEWWGSSNSYEQYF
NA | TRBV10-3 | CAISESAGETQYF
TRBJ2-7 | TRBV28 | CASSLDSARSYEQYF
TRBJ1-6 | TRBV9 | CASSVAHNSPLHF
TRBJ2-1 | TRBV12-3/TRBV12-4 | CASSFFPNEQFF
TRBJ2-5 | TRBV7-8 | CASSLRGAGGETQYF
TRBJ2-7 | TRBV12-3/TRBV12-4 | CASSFSRRGEQYF
TRBJ2-5 | TRBV24-1 | CTTSDSTLDEQYF
TRBJ2-5 | TRBV3-1 | CASRQVGRGETQYF
TRBJ1-1 | TRBV5-6 | CASSLGHQRAEAFF